Below are 17 T cell receptor beta chains sequenced from a single sample in a study of blood T cell repertoires in COVID-19 (dated by TCRdb to 2019 to 2021). Libraries came from the immunoSEQ multiplex PCR assay. Held by TCRdb, this immuneACCESS table contains in-frame sequences only and omits some clones. Under half of the omission traces to an unresolved V gene where checked; the cause of the rest is unknown. In all, the sample holds more than 250,000 clones, and around 89% of those were seen once. The ten most abundant clones make up approximately 1.6% of the sample. The sequenced sample was peripheral blood. The receptors here all came from a woman in her 30s with COVID-19, enrolled during active disease.

The chain employs TRBV27 and TRBJ1-5; possibly TRBD1 for D (5 bases). Per germline, CDR1 MNHEY and CDR2 SMNVEV (reference sequence). V was pared by 3 bases and J by 9 bases, with 15 bases between. The CDR3 runs to 14 residues. In DNA form, the CDR3 reads TGTGCCAGCAGTTTTGGTGGGGCAAGGGGGCCCCAGCATTTT. It specifies CASSFGGARGPQHF.

V usage is TRBV7-3 and J usage is TRBJ2-5, with 7 bases lining up with TRBD1. The CDR3 length is 19 residues. V shed 5 bases and J 2 bases; nucleotides not matched to a gene: 20. Germline CDR1 reads SGHTA; CDR2 reads FQGTGA. In DNA, the CDR3 is TGTGCCAGCAGCGCTAAATCTATTTTTTCCGGGACAGCACAAGAGACCCAGTACTTC. Translating gives CASSAKSIFSGTAQETQYF.

The V and J genes are TRBV2 and TRBJ1-5; D unresolved. There are 16 residues in the CDR3. The V end lost 6 bases, the J end lost 0 bases, and 15 bases lay between the germline ends. CDR1 SNHLY and CDR2 FYNNEI come from the germline V gene. The CDR3 loop reads CASRTGFGDSNQPQHF. In DNA form, the CDR3 reads TGTGCCAGCAGAACGGGTTTCGGGGATAGCAATCAGCCCCAGCATTTT.

The chain employs TRBV19 and TRBJ2-1; 9 nucleotides match TRBD1. The germline V gene has CDR1 LNHDA and CDR2 SQIVND (reference sequence). This CDR3 has 15 amino acids. V shed 5 bases and J 3 bases; nucleotides not matched to a gene: 5. The CDR3 is CASSSGQGLYNEQFF. For the CDR3, the DNA is TGTGCCAGTAGTTCGGGACAGGGACTCTACAATGAGCAGTTCTTC.

The V gene is TRBV18, the J gene TRBJ2-5; no clear D. This CDR3 has 12 amino acids. Per germline, CDR1 KGHSH and CDR2 LQKENI. With 6 bases removed from V and 5 bases from J, the gap between germline ends came to 10 bases. CDR3: CASSPVQETQYF. The CDR3 bases are TGTGCCAGCTCCCCAGTCCAGGAGACCCAGTACTTC.

The V call is TRBV7-8, the J call TRBJ2-2; the D gene is possibly TRBD2 (6 bases). Germline V gives CDR1 SGHVS, CDR2 FQNEAQ. The CDR3 covers 18 residues. V lost 2 bases, J lost 1 base, and 17 bases lay in between. CDR3 residues: CASSLIGGRGKNTGELFF. In nucleotides, the CDR3 is TGTGCCAGCAGCTTAATTGGGGGTCGGGGGAAGAACACCGGGGAGCTGTTTTTT. The full variable domain, in which reference TRBV7-8 and TRBJ2-2 provide the parts outside the CDR3, is GAGVSQSPRYKVAKRGQDVALRCDPISGHVSLFWYQQALGQGPEFLTYFQNEAQLDKSGLPSDRFFAERPEGSVSTLKIQRTQQEDSAVYLCASSLIGGRGKNTGELFFGEGSRLTVL.

The V gene is TRBV7-9, the J gene TRBJ2-6; 11 bases align to TRBD1. CDR3 length: 19 residues. Germline lookup yields CDR1 SEHNR and CDR2 FQNEAQ (reference sequence). V shed 7 bases, J shed 0 bases, and the junction held 11 bases outside the gene matches. In DNA, the CDR3 is TGTGCCAGCACCGCCGGACAGGGGGCTGGGTTCTCTGGGGCCAACGTCCTGACTTTC. Translated, it gives CASTAGQGAGFSGANVLTF.

The chain is built from TRBV7-9 and TRBJ2-5, with a tentative D call TRBD1 (5 bases). Trimming removed 1 base at V and 5 bases at J, with 11 bases between. Germline V CDR1 and CDR2: SEHNR, FQNEAQ (reference sequence). The CDR3 is made up of 14 amino acids. DNA for the CDR3: TGTGCCAGCAGCTTAGTACCAGGGATGGAGACCCAGTACTTC. Its protein product is CASSLVPGMETQYF.

V and J are TRBV6-5 and TRBJ1-4, with TRBD1 matching over 8 bases. J gave up 6 bases and V 6 bases, and 6 bases lay outside the gene matches. CDR3 length: 14 residues. The germline CDR1 and CDR2 sequences are MNHEY and SVGAGI. The CDR3 loop reads CASRRQGRDEKLFF. CDR3 in DNA: TGTGCCAGCAGACGACAGGGGAGGGATGAAAAACTGTTTTTT.

The chain has TRBV6-5 and TRBJ1-2, with D possibly matching TRBD1 (5 bases). The CDR3 sequence is 14 residues long. CDR1 and CDR2 (germline): MNHEY, SVGAGI. V shed 0 bases and J shed 4 bases, with 9 bases lying between them. The CDR3 bases are TGTGCCAGCAGTTACTCAGGGGTTACCTATGGCTACACCTTC. Amino acid sequence: CASSYSGVTYGYTF.

The CDR3 protein is CASSGETSGGAHEQFF. CDR3 DNA sequence: TGTGCCAGCAGCGGGGAGACTAGCGGGGGGGCCCATGAGCAGTTCTTC. The rearrangement joins TRBV11-3 to TRBJ2-1; 14 nucleotides line up with TRBD2. CDR1 SGHNT and CDR2 YENEEA come from the germline V gene. CDR3 length equals 16 residues. Trimming cost V 5 bases and J 8 bases; bases outside gene matches: 8.

CDR3 in DNA: TGTGCCAGCAGCTTAAGGGACAGGGATCCCGCTGAAGCTTTCTTT. Translation gives CASSLRDRDPAEAFF. V gene TRBV5-4 combines with J gene TRBJ1-1; 9 bases are a match to TRBD1. CDR1 is SGHNT, CDR2 YYREEE, per germline (reference sequence). V was pared by 2 bases and J by 6 bases, with 8 bases of the junction left unmatched. CDR3 length equals 15 residues.

The chain recombines TRBV19 with TRBJ1-1, with D hard to call. Germline values: CDR1 LNHDA, CDR2 SQIVND (reference sequence). The CDR3 has 16 residues. With 4 bases removed from V and 0 bases from J, the gap between germline ends came to 15 bases. CDR3 sequence reads: CASSKLMDLMNTEAFF. The CDR3 region has the DNA TGTGCCAGTAGTAAATTAATGGACTTAATGAACACTGAAGCTTTCTTT. The full variable domain, with the rest looked up from reference TRBV19 and TRBJ1-1, is DGGITQSPKYLFRKEGQNVTLSCEQNLNHDAMYWYRQDPGQGLRLIYYSQIVNDFQKGDIAEGYSVSREKKESFPLTVTSAQKNPTAFYLCASSKLMDLMNTEAFFGQGTRLTVV.

This clone showed up just once. The chain recombines TRBV28 with TRBJ2-1; 8 bases agree with TRBD2. The CDR3 length is 15 residues. Germline V gives CDR1 MDHEN, CDR2 SYDVKM. V dropped 6 bases and J dropped 7; count of bases not matched to a gene: 11. CDR3 sequence reads: CASSPAVAGRNEQFF. The DNA of the CDR3 is TGTGCCAGCAGCCCCGCGGTAGCGGGGAGGAATGAGCAGTTCTTC.

This sequence joins TRBV5-1 and TRBJ2-7; 7 bases map to TRBD2. The ends lost 0 bases at V and 6 bases at J; junction bases unmatched: 6. Germline assignment: CDR1 SGHRS and CDR2 YFSETQ. The CDR3 is 14 amino acids. CDR3 DNA: TGCGCCAGCAGCTTGGGCCGGGGGGAAGGCGAGCAGTACTTC. Amino acids: CASSLGRGEGEQYF.

V gene TRBV4-1 combines with J gene TRBJ1-4, with no clear D. The ends were cut back, 4 bases at V and 0 bases at J, with 15 bases in the middle. Germline CDR1 reads MGHRA; CDR2 reads YSYEKL. CDR3 length equals 17 residues. The CDR3 region is CASSLLVTLATNEKLFF. DNA of the CDR3: TGCGCCAGCAGCCTGTTAGTGACACTCGCAACTAATGAAAAACTGTTTTTT.

The chain has TRBV4-1 and TRBJ1-1, with D perhaps matching TRBD1 (5 bases). Germline assignment: CDR1 MGHRA and CDR2 YSYEKL. Between the trimmed V and J ends, which lost 4 bases and 8 bases, there was a span of 17 bases. The CDR3 runs 14 residues. For the CDR3, the DNA is TGCGCCAGCAGCCCATCCCAGGGAGGGCCCGAAGCTTTCTTT. Translating gives CASSPSQGGPEAFF.